A single sample gave rise to the 15 T cell receptor beta chains below, sequenced in a study of prognosis after radiotherapy for stage I lung cancer. Amplification of the TCR beta CDR3 (from genomic DNA) was done by two-round multiplex PCR. Primers specific to each TRBV and TRBJ gene were used in first-round PCR. TCRdb analysed the multiplex PCR reads with MiXCR anew, one entry per CDR3 protein. The profile shows 20,000 to 30,000 distinct CDR3 sequences, roughly 40% of them singletons. The material was PBMCs, obtained before or after stereotactic body radiation therapy (not recorded which). These receptor sequences come from a donor at least 50 years old with non-small cell lung cancer.

With respect to this clonotype: One base separates it from a far larger clone, so it is likely a read error. The chain recombines TRBV6-2 or TRBV6-3 with TRBJ2-1; D not resolved. The CDR3 runs to 13 residues. Germline V gene lookup returns CDR1 MNHEY and CDR2 SVGEGT. Trimming took 5 bases from V and 12 from J, leaving 17 bases between them. CDR3 nucleotide sequence: TGTGCCAGCAGTGAATCGCAAAATGGGCTGCAGTTCTTC. It codes for CASSESQNGLQFF.

DNA for the CDR3: TGTGCCAGTAGGCGGACAGGGGTTCTCTCTGGAAACACCATATATTTT. This gives the protein CASRRTGVLSGNTIYF. The chain links TRBV19 to TRBJ1-3; TRBD1 matches at 9 bases. Germline values: CDR1 LNHDA, CDR2 SQIVND (reference sequence). Losses at the gene ends were 6 bases for V and 0 bases for J; bases not matched to a gene: 6. The CDR3 covers 16 residues. Drawing the rest from reference TRBV19 and TRBJ1-3, the complete variable domain is DGGITQSPKYLFRKEGQNVTLSCEQNLNHDAMYWYRQDPGQGLRLIYYSQIVNDFQKGDIAEGYSVSREKKESFPLTVTSAQKNPTAFYLCASRRTGVLSGNTIYFGEGSWLTVV.

As regards this clonotype: It is likely a read error: a sequence one base away is far more abundant. The gene calls are TRBV6-9 and TRBJ1-2; D gene unclear. Germline CDR1 is MNHGY and CDR2 is SVAAGI. CDR3 size: 14 residues. In DNA, the CDR3 is TGTGCCAGCGGTTATGTTCGGGGATCCTATGGCTACAACTTC. Amino acid sequence: CASGYVRGSYGYNF.

The gene calls are TRBV5-1 and TRBJ2-1; tentative D call: TRBD2 (5 bases). The ends were cut back, 7 bases at V and 8 bases at J, with 13 bases in the middle. The CDR3 is 12 residues long. Germline CDR1 SGHRS, CDR2 YFSETQ. The CDR3 loop is CASGSLADEQFF. CDR3 nucleotide sequence: TGCGCCAGCGGGTCCCTAGCCGATGAGCAGTTCTTC.

This clonotype was counted between two and nine times. This likely came from a read error, as a far larger clone is one base away. This chain links TRBV6-1 with TRBJ2-1; D ambiguous. The V end was cut by 5 bases, the J end by 5 bases, with 13 bases between. Germline V gives CDR1 MNHNS, CDR2 SASEGT. This CDR3 is 14 amino acids long. The CDR3 DNA follows: TGTGCCAGCAGTCACCTGAGTCTGAACAATGAGCAGTTCTTC. Translating it yields CASSHLSLNNEQFF.

In its sample, this clonotype was seen many times. The chain has TRBV19 and TRBJ1-1; D is ambiguous. The CDR3 is 14 amino acids. Germline CDR1 and CDR2: LNHDA and SQIVND (reference sequence). V shed 8 bases and J shed 6 bases, with 19 bases lying between them. The CDR3 sequence is CASCLIPGLAEAFF. As DNA, the CDR3 is TGTGCCAGTTGCTTAATACCCGGTCTGGCTGAAGCTTTCTTT.

This clonotype was counted at least ten times. V and J are TRBV7-9 and TRBJ2-3, with TRBD1 matching over 9 bases. This CDR3 is built from 15 residues. The germline V gene encodes CDR1 SEHNR and CDR2 FQNEAQ (reference sequence). J lost 8 bases, V lost 7 bases, and 13 bases had no gene match. The CDR3 DNA sequence: TGTGCCAGCAACCCGGGACAGGGTGCCCCGGGTACGCAGTATTTT. Its protein product is CASNPGQGAPGTQYF.

Written as DNA, the CDR3 is TGTGCCAGCAGCGGACAGTGGCGGGAGACCCAGTACTTC. Its translation is CASSGQWRETQYF. This chain links TRBV12-3 or TRBV12-4 with TRBJ2-5, with D maybe TRBD1 (6 bases). CDR3 length: 13 amino acids. Trimming pared 6 bases from V and 5 bases from J, leaving 13 bases between.

The gene calls are TRBV12-3 or TRBV12-4 and TRBJ2-7; possibly TRBD1 or TRBD2 for D (7 bases each). V shed 4 bases and J shed 2 bases, with 12 bases lying between them. The CDR3 consists of 14 residues. The CDR3 loop reads CASSWGGTAYEQYF. As DNA, the CDR3 is TGTGCCAGCAGTTGGGGGGGGACAGCCTACGAGCAGTACTTC.

This clonotype has a count of ten or more. V gene TRBV9 combines with J gene TRBJ2-5, with 9 bases aligning to TRBD1. Trimming at V came to 4 bases and at J to 5 bases, leaving 9 bases not matched to a gene. Germline V gene lookup returns CDR1 SGDLS and CDR2 YYNGEE. This CDR3 spans 15 amino acids. CDR3 in amino acids: CASSNDRGEWETQYF. DNA for the CDR3: TGTGCCAGCAGCAACGACAGGGGGGAGTGGGAGACCCAGTACTTC.

This clonotype is judged medium-sized. The J gene is TRBJ1-6, the V gene TRBV19, with a weak D call TRBD1 (6 bases). The CDR3 covers 19 residues. Germline V gene sequence: CDR1 LNHDA, CDR2 SQIVND (reference sequence). V lost 7 bases and J 5 bases, leaving 27 bases between the germline ends. CDR3 loop: CASTPFKGLGGGNNSPLHF. The CDR3 coding sequence is TGTGCCAGTACCCCCTTCAAAGGGTTGGGAGGGGGTAATAATTCACCCCTCCACTTT.

This clonotype was observed many times. This rearrangement joins TRBV9 to TRBJ2-7; D is unresolved. This CDR3 comprises 15 residues. In germline, CDR1 is SGDLS, CDR2 YYNGEE. V lost 0 bases and J 0 bases, leaving 10 bases between the germline ends. CDR3 loop: CASSVGHSSSYEQYF. The CDR3 DNA sequence: TGTGCCAGCAGCGTAGGGCACTCGAGCTCCTACGAGCAGTACTTC.

Many counts were recorded for this clonotype. This chain links TRBV7-9 with TRBJ2-1, with 9 positions matching TRBD2. Germline CDR1 and CDR2: SEHNR and FQNEAQ (reference sequence). V dropped 2 bases and J dropped 6; count of bases not matched to a gene: 8. CDR3 length equals 16 residues. The CDR3 loop reads CASSLSREGQRNEQFF. As DNA, the CDR3 is TGTGCCAGCAGCTTATCGCGGGAGGGCCAGCGCAATGAGCAGTTCTTC.

This clonotype is classed as medium-sized. The rearrangement joins TRBV12-3 or TRBV12-4 to TRBJ2-1; D may be TRBD1 (6 bases). Trimming cost V 5 bases and J 9 bases, with 14 bases left between them. This CDR3 comprises 13 residues. DNA for the CDR3: TGTGCCAGCAGTGCAGATAGGGGGACTGAGCAGTTCTTC. Protein sequence: CASSADRGTEQFF.

This clonotype was detected many times. The chain links TRBV2 to TRBJ1-5, with a possible D match to TRBD1 (5 bases). There are 13 residues in the CDR3. Germline V gene lookup returns CDR1 SNHLY and CDR2 FYNNEI. V was cut by 9 bases and J by 4 bases, with 13 bases left in between. Here the CDR3 DNA reads TGTGCCAGTTCTCGACAGAGTAATCAGCCCCAGCATTTT. It specifies CASSRQSNQPQHF.